This T cell receptor (beta chain) was sequenced during a study of blood T cell repertoires in COVID-19. Study in general: Sources were T cells, B-cell-depleted T cells, or PBMCs; the material itself was cDNA or gDNA.

Sequenced by immunoSEQ multiplex PCR; TCRdb stores in-frame clones only, minus some. Of about 110,000 clones listed, over 80% are singletons. The germline V and J ends were trimmed by 3 bases and 7 bases, with 10 bases remaining between them. The CDR3 length is 13 residues. Germline V lookup: CDR1 LGHDT, CDR2 YNNKEL (reference sequence). The chain has TRBV3-1 (or the pseudogene TRBV3-2) and TRBJ1-5, with D possibly TRBD1 on 5 matching bases. Input material: peripheral blood. This receptor was taken from a woman aged 70-85 years with acute or convalescent COVID-19. The chain's CDR3 is CASSHGRGQPQHF. The DNA for the CDR3 is TGTGCCAGCAGCCACGGCCGGGGGCAGCCCCAGCATTTT.